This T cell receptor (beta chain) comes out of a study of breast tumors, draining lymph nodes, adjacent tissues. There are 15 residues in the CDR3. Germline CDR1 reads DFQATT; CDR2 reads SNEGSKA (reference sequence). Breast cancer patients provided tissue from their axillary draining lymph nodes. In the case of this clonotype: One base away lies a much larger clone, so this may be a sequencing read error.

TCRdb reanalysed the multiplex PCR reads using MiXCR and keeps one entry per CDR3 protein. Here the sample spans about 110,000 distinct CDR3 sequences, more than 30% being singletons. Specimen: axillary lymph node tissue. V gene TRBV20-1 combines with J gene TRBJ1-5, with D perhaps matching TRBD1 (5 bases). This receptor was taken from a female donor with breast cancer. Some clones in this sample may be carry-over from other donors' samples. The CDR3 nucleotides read TGCAGTGCTAGAGATCCAGGGTATAGCACTCAGCCCCAGCATTTT. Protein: CSARDPGYSTQPQHF.